This T cell receptor beta chain was identified during a study of T-cell reconstitution after alpha-beta-depleted transplantation in children. The sample holds a few counts of this clonotype. What it recognizes is unknown. The length of the CDR3 is 17 residues. J gave up 0 bases and V 3 bases, and 6 bases lay outside the gene matches. Unique molecular identifiers were built into the TCRbeta library. TCRdb passed the PCR reads through MiXCR, listing each CDR3 protein once. This sample has hundreds of thousands of distinct CDR3 sequences; 10% to 15% occur once, and the top ten carry about 2%. Study-level points and caveats: About two months after transplant, alpha-beta T cells reportedly came from several hundred expanded graft clones. Surviving recipient T cells and thymic progenitors produced the high day-60 TCRbeta diversity seen in some patients. T-cell numbers and diversity one year post-transplant derived largely from freshly generated T cells.

Sequenced here: PBMCs, mostly from graft donor cells, sampled 360 days after TCRalphabeta/CD19-depleted stem cell transplant. The clonotype originates from a male patient aged 5 to 17 who had a stem cell transplant for acute myeloid leukemia, so the T cells may come from the graft donor. The chain employs TRBV12-3 or TRBV12-4 and TRBJ2-7; 12 bases align to TRBD2. The CDR3 spells CASSLTSGRRFSYEQYF. As DNA, the CDR3 is TGTGCCAGCAGTTTGACTAGCGGGAGAAGGTTCTCCTACGAGCAGTACTTC.